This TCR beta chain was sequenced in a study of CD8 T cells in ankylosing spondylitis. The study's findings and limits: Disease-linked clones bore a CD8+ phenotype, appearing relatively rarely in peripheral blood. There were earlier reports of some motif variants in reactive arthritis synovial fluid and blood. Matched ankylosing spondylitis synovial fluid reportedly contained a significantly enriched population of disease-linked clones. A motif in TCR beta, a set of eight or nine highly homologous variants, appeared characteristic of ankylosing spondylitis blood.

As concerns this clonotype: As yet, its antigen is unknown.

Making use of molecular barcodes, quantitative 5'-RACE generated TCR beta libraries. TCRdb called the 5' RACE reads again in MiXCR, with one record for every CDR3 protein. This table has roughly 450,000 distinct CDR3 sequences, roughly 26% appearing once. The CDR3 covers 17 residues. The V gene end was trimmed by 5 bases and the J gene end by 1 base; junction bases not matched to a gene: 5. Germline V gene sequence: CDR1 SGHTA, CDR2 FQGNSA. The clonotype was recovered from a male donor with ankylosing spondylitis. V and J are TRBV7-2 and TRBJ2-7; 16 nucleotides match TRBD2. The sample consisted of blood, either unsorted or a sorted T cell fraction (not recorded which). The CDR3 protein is CASSPQGLAGGSYEQYF. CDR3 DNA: TGTGCCAGCAGCCCCCAGGGACTAGCGGGAGGGTCCTACGAGCAGTACTTC.